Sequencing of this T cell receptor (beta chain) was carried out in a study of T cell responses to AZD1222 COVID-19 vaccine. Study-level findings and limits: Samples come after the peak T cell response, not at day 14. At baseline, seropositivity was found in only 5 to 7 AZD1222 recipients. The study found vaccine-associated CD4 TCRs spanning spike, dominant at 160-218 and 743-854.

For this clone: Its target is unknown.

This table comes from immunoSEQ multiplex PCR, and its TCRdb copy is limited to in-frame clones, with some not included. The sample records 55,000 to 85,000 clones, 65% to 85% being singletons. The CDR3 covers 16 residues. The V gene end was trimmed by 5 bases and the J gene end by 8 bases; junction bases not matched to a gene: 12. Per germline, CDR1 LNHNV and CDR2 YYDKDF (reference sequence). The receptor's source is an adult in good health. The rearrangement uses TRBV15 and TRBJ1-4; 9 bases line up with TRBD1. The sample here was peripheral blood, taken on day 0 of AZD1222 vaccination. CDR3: CATSSHRQGGSEKLFF. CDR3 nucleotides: TGTGCCACCAGCTCCCACCGACAGGGGGGCTCGGAAAAACTGTTTTTT.